The clone carrying this T cell receptor (beta chain) showed up just a few times. Its antigen is still unknown. A single record per CDR3 protein comes from TCRdb applying MiXCR to the RT-PCR reads. The sample lists about 800,000 distinct CDR3 sequences, around 20% occurring once. These data are taken from a study of response to subunit inactivated influenza vaccine. Study conclusions and caveats: Only a handful of new T cells, the authors suggested, are recruited with each seasonal influenza vaccination.

In germline, CDR1 is SGHAT, CDR2 FQNNGV. The CDR3 consists of 17 residues. The V and J ends lost 2 bases and 6 bases respectively, with 23 bases between them. The receptor's source is a man aged 45-60 years who received an inactivated influenza vaccine. The starting material was PBMCs from blood, obtained less than 6 days after vaccination. This chain joins TRBV11-2 and TRBJ2-7, with D possibly being TRBD1 (6 bases). CDR3 in DNA: TGTGCCAGCAGCTTAAGAGGAAGGGGGATAACATCCGGCGAGCAGTACTTC. Its translation: CASSLRGRGITSGEQYF.